This TCR beta chain was obtained from a study of blood T cell repertoires in COVID-19. Study-level background: Samples of COVID-19 (acute and convalescent) were obtained from the United States, Italy and Spain. In each case, the material was cDNA or gDNA derived from T cells, B-cell-depleted T cells, or PBMCs.

Per the authors' pipeline: Researchers report that nucleated cell counts were estimated from reference gene primer amplification. The data were produced by immunoSEQ multiplex PCR, yet TCRdb's version contains in-frame clones alone and is incomplete. V and J calls and clone size are copied from that table; D and trimming were computed from the DNA. The sample has roughly 100,000 clones; 65% to 75% are singletons. There are 14 residues in the CDR3. CDR1 and CDR2 (germline): KGHDR, SFDVKD. J was trimmed by 0 bases and V by 9 bases; bases with no gene match: 3. The chain carries TRBV24-1 and TRBJ1-5; TRBD1 aligns across 8 bases. This TCR derives from a human donor with acute or convalescent COVID-19. The donor label of this sample is uncertain. What was sequenced was peripheral blood. The CDR3 loop is CATGTGHSNQPQHF. CDR3 in DNA: TGTGCCACCGGGACAGGTCATAGCAATCAGCCCCAGCATTTT.